The T cell receptor (beta chain) described here comes from a study of blood T cell repertoires in COVID-19. Study-wide context: Sites across the United States, Italy and Spain contributed samples from acute and convalescent COVID-19.

Study members were between about 18 and 100 years old and lived in approximately 25 US regions. Participants reported their clinical history, and cohort assignment relied on those reports. CDR3 length equals 13 residues. Per germline, CDR1 LNHDA and CDR2 SQIVND (reference sequence). Trimming left V 5 bases short and J 4 bases short, with 11 bases between. Authors' processing steps: Amplifying reference gene primers gave estimates of nucleated cell counts. Generated by immunoSEQ multiplex PCR, the TCRdb table keeps only in-frame clones and is missing some. V, J and clone size were drawn from that table, and D and trimming were deduced from the DNA. Among about 370,000 clones listed, 80% to 90% were seen once.

This TCR was sampled from a man younger than 30 who had recovered from COVID-19. What was sequenced was PBMCs or T cells enriched from blood (not recorded which). The rearrangement uses TRBV19 and TRBJ2-5; D perhaps matches TRBD2 (6 bases). CDR3 sequence (DNA): TGTGCCAGTAGTGAAACGGGAGCAGAGACCCAGTACTTC. This sequence encodes CASSETGAETQYF. The full variable domain, rest sourced from reference TRBV19 and TRBJ2-5, is DGGITQSPKYLFRKEGQNVTLSCEQNLNHDAMYWYRQDPGQGLRLIYYSQIVNDFQKGDIAEGYSVSREKKESFPLTVTSAQKNPTAFYLCASSETGAETQYFGPGTRLLVL.